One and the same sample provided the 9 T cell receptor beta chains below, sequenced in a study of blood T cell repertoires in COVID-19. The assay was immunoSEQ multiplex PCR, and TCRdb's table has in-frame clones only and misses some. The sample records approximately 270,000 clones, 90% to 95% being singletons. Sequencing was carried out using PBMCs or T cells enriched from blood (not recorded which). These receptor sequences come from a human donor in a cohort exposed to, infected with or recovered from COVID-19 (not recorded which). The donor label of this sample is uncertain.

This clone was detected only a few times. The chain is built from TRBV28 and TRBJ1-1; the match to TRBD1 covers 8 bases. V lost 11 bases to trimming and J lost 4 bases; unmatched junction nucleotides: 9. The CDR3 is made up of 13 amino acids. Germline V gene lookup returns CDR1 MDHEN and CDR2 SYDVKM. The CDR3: CAGSRTGFTEAFF. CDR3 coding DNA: TGTGCCGGGTCCCGGACAGGGTTCACTGAAGCTTTCTTT.

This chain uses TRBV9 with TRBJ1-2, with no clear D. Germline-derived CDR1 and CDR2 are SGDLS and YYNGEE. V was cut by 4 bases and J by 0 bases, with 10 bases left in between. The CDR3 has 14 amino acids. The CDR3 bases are TGTGCCAGCAGCCGAGGAGTAGCTAACTATGGCTACACCTTC. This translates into CASSRGVANYGYTF.

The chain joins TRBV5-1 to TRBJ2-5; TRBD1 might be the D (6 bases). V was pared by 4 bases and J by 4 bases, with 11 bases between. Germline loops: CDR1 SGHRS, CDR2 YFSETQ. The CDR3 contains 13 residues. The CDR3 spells CASSIGQSETQYF. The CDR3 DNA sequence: TGCGCCAGCAGCATCGGACAGTCAGAGACCCAGTACTTC.

CDR3 DNA: TGCGCCAGCAGCCTTGGCCATAACACTGAAGCTTTCTTT. Translated, it gives CASSLGHNTEAFF. V is TRBV4-1 and J is TRBJ1-1, with D uncertain. V gave up 4 bases and J gave up 2 bases, with 8 bases separating them. The CDR3 sequence is 13 residues long. CDR1 is MGHRA and CDR2 is YSYEKL in the germline V gene.

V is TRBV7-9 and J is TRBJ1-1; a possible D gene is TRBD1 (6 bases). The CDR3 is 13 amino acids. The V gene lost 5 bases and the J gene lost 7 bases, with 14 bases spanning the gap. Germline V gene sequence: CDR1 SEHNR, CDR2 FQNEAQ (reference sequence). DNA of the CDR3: TGTGCCAGCAGCCCGAGGACAGCTCATGAAGCTTTCTTT. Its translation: CASSPRTAHEAFF.

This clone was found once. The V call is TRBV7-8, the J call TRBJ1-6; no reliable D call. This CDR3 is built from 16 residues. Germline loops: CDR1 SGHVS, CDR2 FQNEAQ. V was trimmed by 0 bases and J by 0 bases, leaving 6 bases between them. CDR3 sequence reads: CASSLAASSYNSPLHF. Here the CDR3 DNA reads TGTGCCAGCAGCTTAGCGGCCAGCTCCTATAATTCACCCCTCCACTTT.

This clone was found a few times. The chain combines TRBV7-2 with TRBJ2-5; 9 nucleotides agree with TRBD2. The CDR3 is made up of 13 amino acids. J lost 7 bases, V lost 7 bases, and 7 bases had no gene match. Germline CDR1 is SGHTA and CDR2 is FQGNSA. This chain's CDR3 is CASTLAGPGTQYF. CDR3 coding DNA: TGTGCCAGCACTCTAGCGGGGCCGGGGACCCAGTACTTC.

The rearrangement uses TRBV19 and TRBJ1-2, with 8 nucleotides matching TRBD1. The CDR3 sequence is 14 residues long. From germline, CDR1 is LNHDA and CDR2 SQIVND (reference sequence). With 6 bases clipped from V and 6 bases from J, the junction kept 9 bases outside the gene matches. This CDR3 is CASRVSGQGHGYTF. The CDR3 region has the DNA TGTGCCAGTAGAGTCTCTGGACAGGGACATGGCTACACCTTC.

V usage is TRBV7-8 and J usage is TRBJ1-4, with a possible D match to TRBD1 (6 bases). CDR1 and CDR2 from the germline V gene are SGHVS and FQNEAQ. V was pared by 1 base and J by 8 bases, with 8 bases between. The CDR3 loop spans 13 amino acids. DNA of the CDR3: TGTGCCAGCAGCTTAGGGACAGAAGAAAAACTGTTTTTT. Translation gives CASSLGTEEKLFF.